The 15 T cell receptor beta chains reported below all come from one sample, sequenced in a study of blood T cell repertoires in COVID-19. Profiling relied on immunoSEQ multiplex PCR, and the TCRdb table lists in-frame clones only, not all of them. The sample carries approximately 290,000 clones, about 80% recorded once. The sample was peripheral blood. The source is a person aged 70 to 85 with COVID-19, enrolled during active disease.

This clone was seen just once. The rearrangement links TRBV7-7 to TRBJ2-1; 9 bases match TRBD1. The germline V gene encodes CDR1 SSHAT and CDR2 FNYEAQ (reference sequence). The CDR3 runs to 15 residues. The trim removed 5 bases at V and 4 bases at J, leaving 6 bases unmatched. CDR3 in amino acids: CASSRDRESYNEQFF. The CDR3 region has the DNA TGTGCCAGCAGCCGGGACAGGGAATCATACAATGAGCAGTTCTTC.

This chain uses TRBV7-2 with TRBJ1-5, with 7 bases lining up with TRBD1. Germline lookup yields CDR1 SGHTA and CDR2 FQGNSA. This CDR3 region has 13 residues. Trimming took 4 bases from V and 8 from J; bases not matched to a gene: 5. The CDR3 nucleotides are TGTGCCAGCAGCTCGACAGGGAGGAAGCCCCAGCATTTT. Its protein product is CASSSTGRKPQHF. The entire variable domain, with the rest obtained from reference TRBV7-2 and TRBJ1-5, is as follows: GAGVSQSPSNKVTEKGKDVELRCDPISGHTALYWYRQSLGQGLEFLIYFQGNSAPDKSGLPSDRFSAERTGGSVSTLTIQRTQQEDSAVYLCASSSTGRKPQHFGDGTRLSIL.

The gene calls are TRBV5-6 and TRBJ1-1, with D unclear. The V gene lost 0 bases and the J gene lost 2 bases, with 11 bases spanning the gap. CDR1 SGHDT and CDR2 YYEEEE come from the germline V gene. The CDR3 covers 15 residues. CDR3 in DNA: TGTGCCAGCAGCTTGGGGAGGTTGGAAAACACTGAAGCTTTCTTT. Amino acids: CASSLGRLENTEAFF.

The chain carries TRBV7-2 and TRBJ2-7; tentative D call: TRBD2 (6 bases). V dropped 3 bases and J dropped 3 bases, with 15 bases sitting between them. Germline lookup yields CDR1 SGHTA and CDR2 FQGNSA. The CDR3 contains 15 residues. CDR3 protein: CASSFGGQGVYEQYF. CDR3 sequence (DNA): TGTGCCAGCAGCTTCGGGGGTCAGGGAGTCTACGAGCAGTACTTC.

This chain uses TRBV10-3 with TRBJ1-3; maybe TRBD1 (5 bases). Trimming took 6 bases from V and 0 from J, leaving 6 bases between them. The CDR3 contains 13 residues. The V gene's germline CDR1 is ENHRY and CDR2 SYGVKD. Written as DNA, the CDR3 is TGTGCCATCAGGGACATCTCTGGAAACACCATATATTTT. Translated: CAIRDISGNTIYF.

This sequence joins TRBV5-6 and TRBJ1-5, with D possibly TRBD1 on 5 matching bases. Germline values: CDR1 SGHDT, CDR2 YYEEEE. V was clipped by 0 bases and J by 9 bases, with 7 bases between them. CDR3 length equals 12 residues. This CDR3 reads CASSLGGGPQHF. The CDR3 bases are TGTGCCAGCAGCTTGGGGGGCGGGCCCCAGCATTTT.

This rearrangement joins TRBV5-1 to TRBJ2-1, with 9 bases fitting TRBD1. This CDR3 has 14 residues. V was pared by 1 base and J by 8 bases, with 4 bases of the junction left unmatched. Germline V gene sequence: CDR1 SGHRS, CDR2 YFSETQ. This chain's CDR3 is CASSLWGDRDEQFF. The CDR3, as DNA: TGCGCCAGCAGCTTGTGGGGGGACAGGGATGAGCAGTTCTTC.

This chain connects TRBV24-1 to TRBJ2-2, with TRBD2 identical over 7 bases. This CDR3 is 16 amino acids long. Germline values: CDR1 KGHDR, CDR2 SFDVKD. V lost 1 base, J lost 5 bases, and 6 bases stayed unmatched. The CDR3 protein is CATSDLGAGETGELFF. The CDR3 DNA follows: TGTGCCACCAGTGATTTAGGGGCGGGAGAAACCGGGGAGCTGTTTTTT.

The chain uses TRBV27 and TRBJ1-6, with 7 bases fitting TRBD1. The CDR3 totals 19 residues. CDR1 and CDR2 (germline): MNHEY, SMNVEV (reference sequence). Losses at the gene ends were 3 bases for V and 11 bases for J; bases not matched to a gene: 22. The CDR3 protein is CASSFGQDFRGSQGAPLHF. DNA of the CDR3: TGTGCCAGCAGTTTTGGACAGGATTTTAGGGGAAGTCAGGGGGCACCCCTCCACTTT.

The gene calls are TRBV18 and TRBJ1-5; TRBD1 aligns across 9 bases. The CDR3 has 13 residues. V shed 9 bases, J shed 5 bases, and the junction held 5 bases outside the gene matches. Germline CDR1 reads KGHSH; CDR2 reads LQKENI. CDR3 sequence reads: CASRGQGDQPQHF. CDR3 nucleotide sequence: TGTGCCAGTCGGGGACAGGGAGATCAGCCCCAGCATTTT.

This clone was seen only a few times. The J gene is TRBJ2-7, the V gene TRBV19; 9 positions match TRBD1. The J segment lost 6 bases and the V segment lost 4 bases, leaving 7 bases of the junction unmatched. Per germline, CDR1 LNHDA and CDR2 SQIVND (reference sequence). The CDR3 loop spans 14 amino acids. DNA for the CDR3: TGTGCCAGTAGTACGGGACAGGGTTTTGGCGAGCAGTACTTC. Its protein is CASSTGQGFGEQYF.

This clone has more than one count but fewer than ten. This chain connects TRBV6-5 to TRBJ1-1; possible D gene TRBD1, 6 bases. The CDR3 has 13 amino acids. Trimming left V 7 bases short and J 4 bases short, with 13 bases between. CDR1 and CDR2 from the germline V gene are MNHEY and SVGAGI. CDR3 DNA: TGTGCCAGCAAGTTCAGGGGTGGCACTGAAGCTTTCTTT. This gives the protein CASKFRGGTEAFF.

The CDR3 reads CASSYEGGNYNEQFF. For the CDR3, the DNA is TGTGCCAGCAGTTATGAGGGTGGCAATTACAATGAGCAGTTCTTC. The chain carries TRBV6-2 or TRBV6-3 and TRBJ2-1; the D gene is possibly TRBD2 (5 bases). Germline V gene lookup returns CDR1 MNHEY and CDR2 SVGEGT. V was clipped by 3 bases and J by 4 bases, with 13 bases between them. The CDR3 runs to 15 residues.

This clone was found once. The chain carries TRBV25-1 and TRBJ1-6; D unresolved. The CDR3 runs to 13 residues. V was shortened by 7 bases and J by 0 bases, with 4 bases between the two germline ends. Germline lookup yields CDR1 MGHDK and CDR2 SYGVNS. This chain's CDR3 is CASTSSYNSPLHF. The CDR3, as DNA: TGTGCCAGCACTAGCTCCTATAATTCACCCCTCCACTTT.

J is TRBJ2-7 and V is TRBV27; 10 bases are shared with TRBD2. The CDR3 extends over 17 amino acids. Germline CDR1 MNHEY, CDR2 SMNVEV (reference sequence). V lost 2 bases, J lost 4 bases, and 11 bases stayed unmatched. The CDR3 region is CASSLRRSGTSVYEQYF. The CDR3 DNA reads TGTGCCAGCAGTTTACGGCGCTCTGGGACTAGCGTATACGAGCAGTACTTC.